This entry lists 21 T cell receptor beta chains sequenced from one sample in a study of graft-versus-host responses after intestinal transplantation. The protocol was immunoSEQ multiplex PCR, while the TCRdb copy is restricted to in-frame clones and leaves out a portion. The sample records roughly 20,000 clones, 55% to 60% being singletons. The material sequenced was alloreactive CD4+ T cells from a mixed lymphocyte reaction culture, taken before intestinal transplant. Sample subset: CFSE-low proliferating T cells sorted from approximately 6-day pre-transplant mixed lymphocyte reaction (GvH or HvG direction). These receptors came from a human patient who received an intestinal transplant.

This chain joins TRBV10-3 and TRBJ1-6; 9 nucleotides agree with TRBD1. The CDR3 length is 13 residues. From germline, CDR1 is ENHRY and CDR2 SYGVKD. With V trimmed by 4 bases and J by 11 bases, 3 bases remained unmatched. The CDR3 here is CAISGDREAPLHF. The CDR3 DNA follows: TGTGCCATCAGTGGGGACAGGGAAGCACCCCTCCACTTT.

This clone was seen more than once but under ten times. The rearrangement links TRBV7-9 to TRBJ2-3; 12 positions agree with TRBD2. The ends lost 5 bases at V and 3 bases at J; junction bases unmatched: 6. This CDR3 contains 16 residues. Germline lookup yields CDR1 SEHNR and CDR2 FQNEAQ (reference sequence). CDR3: CASSRRTSGTTDTQYF. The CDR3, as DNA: TGTGCCAGCAGCCGTCGGACTAGCGGGACTACAGATACGCAGTATTTT.

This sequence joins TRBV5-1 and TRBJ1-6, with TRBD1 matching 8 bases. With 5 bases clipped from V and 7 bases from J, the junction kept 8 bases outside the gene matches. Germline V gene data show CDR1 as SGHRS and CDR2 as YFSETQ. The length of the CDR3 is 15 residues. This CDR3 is CASRYGQGVNSPLHF. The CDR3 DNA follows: TGCGCCAGCAGATACGGACAGGGAGTCAATTCACCCCTCCACTTT.

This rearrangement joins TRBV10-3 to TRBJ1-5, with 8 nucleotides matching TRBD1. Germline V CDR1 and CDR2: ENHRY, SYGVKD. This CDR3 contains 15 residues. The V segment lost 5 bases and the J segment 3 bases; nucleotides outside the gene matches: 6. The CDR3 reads CAISPETGDNQPQHF. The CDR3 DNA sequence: TGTGCCATCAGTCCCGAGACAGGGGACAATCAGCCCCAGCATTTT.

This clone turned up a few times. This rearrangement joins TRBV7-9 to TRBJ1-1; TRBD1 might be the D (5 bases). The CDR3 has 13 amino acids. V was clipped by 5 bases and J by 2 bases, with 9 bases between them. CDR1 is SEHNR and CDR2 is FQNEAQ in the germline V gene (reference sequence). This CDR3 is CASSPQGNTEAFF. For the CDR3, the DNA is TGTGCCAGCAGCCCTCAGGGTAACACTGAAGCTTTCTTT.

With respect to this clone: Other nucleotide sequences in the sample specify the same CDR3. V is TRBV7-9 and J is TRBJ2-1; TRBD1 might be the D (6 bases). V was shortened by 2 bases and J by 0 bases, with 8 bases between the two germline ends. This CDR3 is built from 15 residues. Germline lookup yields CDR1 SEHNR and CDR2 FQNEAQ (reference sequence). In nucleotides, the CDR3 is TGTGCCAGCAGCTTAAGGGGGAGCTCCTACAATGAGCAGTTCTTC. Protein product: CASSLRGSSYNEQFF.

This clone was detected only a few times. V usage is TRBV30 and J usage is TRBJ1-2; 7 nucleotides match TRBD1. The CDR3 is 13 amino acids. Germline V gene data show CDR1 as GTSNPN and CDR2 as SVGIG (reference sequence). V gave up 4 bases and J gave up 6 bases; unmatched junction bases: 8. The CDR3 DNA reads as TGTGCCTGGAAAACCAAGGGGGCTAATGGCTACACCTTC. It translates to CAWKTKGANGYTF.

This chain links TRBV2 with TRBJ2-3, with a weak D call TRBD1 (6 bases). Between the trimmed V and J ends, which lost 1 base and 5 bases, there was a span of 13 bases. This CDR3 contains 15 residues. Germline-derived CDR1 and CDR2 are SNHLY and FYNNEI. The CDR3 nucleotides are TGTGCCAGCAGTGAAGACACAGGGTTCATAGATACGCAGTATTTT. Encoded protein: CASSEDTGFIDTQYF.

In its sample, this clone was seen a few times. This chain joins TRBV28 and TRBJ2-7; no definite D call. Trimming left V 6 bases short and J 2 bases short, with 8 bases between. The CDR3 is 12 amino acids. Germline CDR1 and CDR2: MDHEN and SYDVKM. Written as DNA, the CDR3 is TGTGCCAGCAGACAAGACACCTACGAGCAGTACTTC. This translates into CASRQDTYEQYF.

CDR3 in amino acids: CASRPRDIPNEQFF. CDR3 nucleotide sequence: TGTGCCAGCAGACCCCGGGACATCCCCAATGAGCAGTTCTTC. The chain uses TRBV2 and TRBJ2-1; D is possibly TRBD1 (6 bases). Germline lookup yields CDR1 SNHLY and CDR2 FYNNEI. CDR3 length equals 14 residues. Between the trimmed V and J ends, which lost 6 bases and 6 bases, there was a span of 15 bases.

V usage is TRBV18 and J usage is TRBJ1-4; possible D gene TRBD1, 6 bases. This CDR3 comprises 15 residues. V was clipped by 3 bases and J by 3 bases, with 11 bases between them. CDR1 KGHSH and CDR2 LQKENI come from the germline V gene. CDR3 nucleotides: TGTGCCAGCTCACCGAACAGGGACCCTAATGAAAAACTGTTTTTT. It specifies CASSPNRDPNEKLFF.

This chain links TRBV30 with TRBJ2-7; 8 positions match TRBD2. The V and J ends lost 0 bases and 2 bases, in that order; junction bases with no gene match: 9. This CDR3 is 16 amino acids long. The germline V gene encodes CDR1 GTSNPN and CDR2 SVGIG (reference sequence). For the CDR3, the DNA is TGTGCCTGGAGTGTACGAGGTAGCGGGGCCACCTACGAGCAGTACTTC. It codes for CAWSVRGSGATYEQYF.

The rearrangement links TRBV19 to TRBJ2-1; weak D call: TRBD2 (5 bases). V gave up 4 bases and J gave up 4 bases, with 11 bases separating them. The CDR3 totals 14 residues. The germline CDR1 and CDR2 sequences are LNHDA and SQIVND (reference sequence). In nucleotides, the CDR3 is TGTGCCAGTAGTAAAGGGAGAGCATACAATGAGCAGTTCTTC. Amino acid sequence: CASSKGRAYNEQFF.

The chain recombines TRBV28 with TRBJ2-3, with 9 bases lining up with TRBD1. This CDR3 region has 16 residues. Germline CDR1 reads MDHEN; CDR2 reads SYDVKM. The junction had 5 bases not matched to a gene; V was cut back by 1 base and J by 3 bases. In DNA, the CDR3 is TGTGCCAGCAGTTTATTTCAAGGACAGGGGACAGATACGCAGTATTTT. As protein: CASSLFQGQGTDTQYF.

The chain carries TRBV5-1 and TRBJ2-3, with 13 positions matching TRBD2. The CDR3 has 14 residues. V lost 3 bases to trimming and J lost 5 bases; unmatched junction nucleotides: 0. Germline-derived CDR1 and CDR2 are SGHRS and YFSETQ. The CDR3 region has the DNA TGCGCCAGCAGCTGGACTAGCGGGGGAGATACGCAGTATTTT. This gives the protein CASSWTSGGDTQYF.

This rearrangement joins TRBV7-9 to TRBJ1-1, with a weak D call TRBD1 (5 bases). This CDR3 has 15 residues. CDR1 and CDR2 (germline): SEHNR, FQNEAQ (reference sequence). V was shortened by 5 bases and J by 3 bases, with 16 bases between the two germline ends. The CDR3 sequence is CASSPGLSWDTEAFF. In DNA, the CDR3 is TGTGCCAGCAGCCCGGGACTCTCTTGGGACACTGAAGCTTTCTTT.

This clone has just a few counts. This chain's CDR3 is CASSRARTSSYEQYF. CDR3 DNA: TGTGCCAGCAGCCGTGCCCGGACTAGTTCTTACGAGCAGTACTTC. The J gene is TRBJ2-7, the V gene TRBV7-9; 7 bases are a match to TRBD2. Per the germline V gene, CDR1 is SEHNR and CDR2 is FQNEAQ (reference sequence). The CDR3 is 15 amino acids. The J segment lost 4 bases and the V segment lost 5 bases, leaving 11 bases of the junction unmatched.

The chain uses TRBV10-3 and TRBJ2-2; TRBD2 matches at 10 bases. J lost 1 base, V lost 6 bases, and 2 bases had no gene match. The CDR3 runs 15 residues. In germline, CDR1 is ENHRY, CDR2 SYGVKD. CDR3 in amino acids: CAIRASGGNTGELFF. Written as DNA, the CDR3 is TGTGCCATCAGGGCTAGCGGGGGGAACACCGGGGAGCTGTTTTTT.

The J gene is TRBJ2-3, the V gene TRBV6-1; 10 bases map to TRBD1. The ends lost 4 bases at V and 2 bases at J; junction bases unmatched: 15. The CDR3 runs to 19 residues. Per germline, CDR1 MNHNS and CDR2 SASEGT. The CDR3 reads CASSGARLRQGAPTDTQYF. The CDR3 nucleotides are TGTGCCAGCAGTGGAGCTCGTTTAAGACAGGGGGCTCCCACAGATACGCAGTATTTT.

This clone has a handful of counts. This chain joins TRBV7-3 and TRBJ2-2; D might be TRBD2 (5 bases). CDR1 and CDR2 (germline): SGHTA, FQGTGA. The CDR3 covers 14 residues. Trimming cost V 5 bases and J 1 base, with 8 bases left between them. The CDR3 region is CASSLSGNTGELFF. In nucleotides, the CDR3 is TGTGCCAGCAGCCTCAGCGGGAACACCGGGGAGCTGTTTTTT.

The CDR3 DNA sequence: TGCGCCAGCAGTCATTCTAGCGGGGGTCCCGGGGAGCTGTTTTTT. This sequence encodes CASSHSSGGPGELFF. This rearrangement joins TRBV10-1 to TRBJ2-2; 10 bases are shared with TRBD2. Per the germline V gene, CDR1 is WNHNN and CDR2 is SYGVQD (reference sequence). J gave up 6 bases and V 5 bases, and 6 bases lay outside the gene matches. The CDR3 extends over 15 amino acids.